This record covers a single TCR beta chain. This table comes from immunoSEQ multiplex PCR, and its TCRdb copy is limited to in-frame clones, with some not included. The sample consists of around 730,000 clones, approximately 85% of them appearing once. These data belong to a study of shared T cell receptors in the human thymus. Germline-derived CDR1 and CDR2 are SGDLS and YYNGEE. V trimming: 5 bases; J trimming: 2 bases; junction bases outside the gene matches: 8. CDR3 size: 15 residues. These data were also filed under a second study, of human thymus T cells.

The chain recombines TRBV9 with TRBJ2-5; 8 nucleotides agree with TRBD2. The sequence came from a girl in the first two years of life with a congenital heart defect. The sequenced sample consisted of thymocytes. The CDR3 region has the DNA TGTGCCAGCAGGGGGCGGGGGGATTTACAAGAGACCCAGTACTTC. Protein product: CASRGRGDLQETQYF.